This TCR beta chain was sequenced in a study of response to subunit inactivated influenza vaccine. V was clipped by 3 bases and J by 7 bases, with 10 bases between them. The CDR3 runs to 12 residues. This clonotype was seen a few times. Via MiXCR, TCRdb re-called the RT-PCR reads, giving one row per CDR3 protein. The sample lists 700,000 to 800,000 distinct CDR3 sequences, roughly 20% occurring once. Sequencing was performed on PBMCs from blood, taken about 5 days after vaccination. This receptor was taken from a middle-aged man who received an inactivated influenza vaccine. The chain links TRBV12-3 or TRBV12-4 to TRBJ2-7; D may be TRBD1 (5 bases). CDR3 sequence reads: CASSFTRAEQYF. CDR3 in DNA: TGTGCCAGCAGTTTCACCAGGGCGGAGCAGTACTTC.